Listed here are 31 T cell receptor beta chains from one sample, sequenced in a study of blood T cells in healthy people across ages. The second PCR ran roughly 6 to 12 cycles with a sample-barcoded 5' primer and J-beta primers. Each CDR3 protein gets one entry after TCRdb re-called the 5' RACE reads with MiXCR. This table holds 730,000 or so distinct CDR3 sequences, roughly 43% found once. The source material was blood. The receptors were gathered from a woman aged 55 to 70 in good health.

This clonotype was detected many times. The chain employs TRBV29-1 and TRBJ2-7, with 8 bases that match TRBD1. Losses at the gene ends were 6 bases for V and 5 bases for J; bases not matched to a gene: 9. The CDR3 extends over 13 amino acids. CDR1 is SQVTM and CDR2 is ANQGSEA in the germline V gene. The CDR3 here is CSVPGQASDEQYF. CDR3 DNA: TGCAGCGTCCCGGGACAGGCCTCGGACGAGCAGTACTTC.

This clonotype was observed a single time. This chain joins TRBV3-1 and TRBJ2-7; D is possibly TRBD2 (6 bases). In germline, CDR1 is LGHDT, CDR2 YNNKEL (reference sequence). CDR3 length: 16 residues. Trimming took 1 base from V and 0 from J, leaving 13 bases between them. The CDR3 DNA is TGTGCCAGCAGCCAAGGCCCGGGGGTCAGCTCCTACGAGCAGTACTTC. Translating gives CASSQGPGVSSYEQYF.

The CDR3, as DNA: TGTGCCAGCAGTGAAGGTTGGACAGGGCAGTACTTC. Its protein is CASSEGWTGQYF. The V call is TRBV2, the J call TRBJ2-7; 7 bases match TRBD1. Unmatched junction bases numbered 3, after V lost 1 base and J lost 9 bases. Per the germline V gene, CDR1 is SNHLY and CDR2 is FYNNEI. The CDR3 length is 12 residues. The variable domain in full, with the rest retrieved from reference TRBV2 and TRBJ2-7, is EPEVTQTPSHQVTQMGQEVILRCVPISNHLYFYWYRQILGQKVEFLVSFYNNEISEKSEIFDDQFSVERPDGSNFTLKIRSTKLEDSAMYFCASSEGWTGQYFGPGTRLTVT.

This clonotype was found a few times. V usage is TRBV7-2 and J usage is TRBJ1-5, with D possibly matching TRBD1 (6 bases). The ends were cut back, 2 bases at V and 2 bases at J, with 16 bases in the middle. The germline CDR1 and CDR2 sequences are SGHTA and FQGNSA. The CDR3 totals 17 residues. The CDR3 coding sequence is TGTGCCAGCAGCTTAAATATTGGGGGCACGGGCAATCAGCCCCAGCATTTT. This translates into CASSLNIGGTGNQPQHF. Full variable domain (outside the CDR3, taken from reference TRBV7-2 and TRBJ1-5): GAGVSQSPSNKVTEKGKDVELRCDPISGHTALYWYRQSLGQGLEFLIYFQGNSAPDKSGLPSDRFSAERTGGSVSTLTIQRTQQEDSAVYLCASSLNIGGTGNQPQHFGDGTRLSIL.

This chain connects TRBV7-2 to TRBJ2-7; 9 positions match TRBD2. The length of the CDR3 is 16 residues. Germline trimming cut 0 bases from V and 6 bases from J; bases unmatched to any gene: 9. Germline V gene data show CDR1 as SGHTA and CDR2 as FQGNSA. The CDR3 DNA follows: TGTGCCAGCAGCTTAGCCCCGGGACTAGCACTGAGCGAGCAGTACTTC. This gives the protein CASSLAPGLALSEQYF.

Comment on this clonotype: Since a much larger clone is just one base distant, this may be a read error. The rearrangement links TRBV4-3 to TRBJ2-7, with 8 bases fitting TRBD2. V gave up 4 bases and J gave up 7 bases; unmatched junction bases: 9. Germline CDR1 and CDR2: LGHNA and YSLEER. The CDR3 spans 14 residues. The CDR3 DNA is TGCGCCAGCAGCCTCAGCGGGAGTCTGAATGAGCAGTACTTC. Its protein product is CASSLSGSLNEQYF.

This clonotype was detected a few times. The CDR3 bases are TGTGCCAGCCTCGCGGCCCCGGGCAGAGATGAAAAACTGTTTTTT. Its translation is CASLAAPGRDEKLFF. The chain employs TRBV27 and TRBJ1-4; D remains ambiguous. The CDR3 covers 15 residues. Germline CDR1 is MNHEY and CDR2 is SMNVEV (reference sequence). Trimming removed 8 bases at V and 6 bases at J, with 19 bases between.

The chain joins TRBV18 to TRBJ1-6; TRBD1 matches 7 bases. The V gene's germline CDR1 is KGHSH and CDR2 LQKENI. The CDR3 totals 16 residues. Trimming took 3 bases from V and 9 from J; bases not matched to a gene: 11. The CDR3 protein is CASSPSAGTDSSPLHF. CDR3 nucleotides: TGTGCCAGCTCACCTTCAGCCGGGACAGATAGTTCACCCCTCCACTTT.

V and J are TRBV7-9 and TRBJ2-3; D is unresolved. The CDR3 has 12 amino acids. Germline V gives CDR1 SEHNR, CDR2 FQNEAQ (reference sequence). V was pared by 3 bases and J by 11 bases, with 12 bases between. The CDR3 loop reads CASSFADQEQYF. DNA of the CDR3: TGTGCCAGCAGCTTCGCGGACCAGGAGCAGTATTTT. The whole variable domain, filled in from reference TRBV7-9 and TRBJ2-3, reads DTGVSQNPRHKITKRGQNVTFRCDPISEHNRLYWYRQTLGQGPEFLTYFQNEAQLEKSRLLSDRFSAERPKGSFSTLEIQRTEQGDSAMYLCASSFADQEQYFGPGTRLTVL.

The chain is built from TRBV6-1 and TRBJ1-5; D uncertain. V shed 1 base and J shed 4 bases, with 5 bases lying between them. CDR1 and CDR2 (germline): MNHNS, SASEGT. The CDR3 extends over 13 amino acids. The CDR3 protein is CASSEGLNQPQHF. The CDR3 region has the DNA TGTGCCAGCAGTGAAGGGTTAAATCAGCCCCAGCATTTT.

V is TRBV29-1 and J is TRBJ1-5, with 7 nucleotides matching TRBD1. The trim removed 4 bases at V and 7 bases at J, leaving 7 bases unmatched. Germline V lookup: CDR1 SQVTM, CDR2 ANQGSEA. There are 13 residues in the CDR3. Here the CDR3 reads CSVVAGGGQPQHF. DNA for the CDR3: TGCAGCGTTGTGGCAGGGGGAGGACAGCCCCAGCATTTT.

This clonotype turned up a few times. The rearrangement links TRBV2 to TRBJ2-2, with 12 bases identical to TRBD1. V shed 4 bases and J 4 bases; nucleotides not matched to a gene: 1. The CDR3 has 15 residues. The germline gives CDR1 SNHLY, CDR2 FYNNEI. CDR3 protein: CASSGGQGATGELFF. In nucleotides, the CDR3 is TGTGCCAGCAGTGGGGGACAGGGGGCCACCGGGGAGCTGTTTTTT.

A note on this clonotype: One end of the junction does not line up with germline, which may come from a read error. The chain couples TRBV6-2 or TRBV6-3 to TRBJ2-5, with 7 nucleotides matching TRBD2. This CDR3 is 15 amino acids long. The V gene's germline CDR1 is MNHEY and CDR2 SVGEGT. The CDR3 DNA sequence: TGTGCCAGCAGGTACTCGACAGCGGGAAGGGAGACCCAGTACTTC. Amino acids: CASRYSTAGRETQYF.

This clonotype was recorded a few times. The chain joins TRBV9 to TRBJ2-3, with D unresolved. CDR3 length equals 15 residues. In germline, CDR1 is SGDLS, CDR2 YYNGEE. V was clipped by 0 bases and J by 2 bases, with 10 bases between them. The CDR3 region is CASSVDSLATDTQYF. The DNA of the CDR3 is TGTGCCAGCAGCGTAGATTCTTTGGCCACAGATACGCAGTATTTT.

This clonotype was seen more than once but under ten times. The V call is TRBV10-1, the J call TRBJ1-2; D unresolved. V lost 2 bases and J 8 bases, leaving 18 bases between the germline ends. Germline V gene data show CDR1 as WNHNN and CDR2 as SYGVQD (reference sequence). The CDR3 extends over 15 amino acids. The CDR3 is CASSEIGELAYGYTF. The DNA of the CDR3 is TGCGCCAGCAGTGAGATCGGGGAATTGGCCTACGGCTACACCTTC.

This clonotype appeared many times. The gene calls are TRBV4-2 and TRBJ2-7; D remains ambiguous. The CDR3 spans 16 residues. The germline V gene has CDR1 LGHNA and CDR2 YNFKEQ. V lost 0 bases and J lost 5, with 17 bases in between. The CDR3 region has the DNA TGTGCCAGCAGCCAAGATAGGACCCAACAGTCCCACGAGCAGTACTTC. Protein sequence: CASSQDRTQQSHEQYF.

This clonotype was observed a handful of times. The V and J genes are TRBV5-1 and TRBJ2-7; TRBD2 agrees at 9 bases. CDR3 length equals 18 residues. Germline lookup yields CDR1 SGHRS and CDR2 YFSETQ. V trimming: 4 bases; J trimming: 3 bases; junction bases outside the gene matches: 17. CDR3 coding DNA: TGCGCCAGCAGCCTTGAACCTAGCGGGACGAGGGAATACTACGAGCAGTACTTC. This gives the protein CASSLEPSGTREYYEQYF.

The chain has TRBV20-1 and TRBJ2-1, with D uncertain. The DNA end lines up better with TRBJ2-7; the J call may be wrong. Germline assignment: CDR1 DFQATT and CDR2 SNEGSKA (reference sequence). CDR3 length: 15 residues. This CDR3 is CSARDARLTYNEQYF. CDR3 sequence (DNA): TGCAGTGCTAGAGATGCTCGCCTTACCTACAATGAGCAGTACTTC.

The V call is TRBV3-1, the J call TRBJ1-6; tentatively, D is TRBD1 (6 bases). The ends were cut back, 0 bases at V and 3 bases at J, with 6 bases in the middle. Germline CDR1 LGHDT, CDR2 YNNKEL (reference sequence). The CDR3 covers 15 residues. In DNA, the CDR3 is TGTGCCAGCAGCCAAGAGGGACACTATAATTCACCCCTCCACTTT. Its translation: CASSQEGHYNSPLHF.

The gene calls are TRBV20-1 and TRBJ2-5; D is undetermined. This CDR3 has 13 residues. Trimming removed 6 bases from V and 1 base from J, with 12 bases in between. Germline CDR1 and CDR2: DFQATT and SNEGSKA (reference sequence). DNA of the CDR3: TGCAGTGCAACGATCAGGATCCAAGAGACCCAGTACTTC. This codes for CSATIRIQETQYF.

This chain links TRBV28 with TRBJ1-4; 7 positions match TRBD1. The CDR3 is made up of 15 amino acids. Per the germline V gene, CDR1 is MDHEN and CDR2 is SYDVKM. V was clipped by 2 bases and J by 7 bases; unmatched bases: 7. DNA of the CDR3: TGTGCCAGCAGTTTAGCCGACAGGGACGGTGAAAAACTGTTTTTT. This encodes CASSLADRDGEKLFF.

Many counts were recorded for this clonotype. The chain links TRBV9 to TRBJ2-3, with 8 bases aligning to TRBD2. This CDR3 region has 14 residues. CDR1 and CDR2 from the germline V gene are SGDLS and YYNGEE. The ends lost 0 bases at V and 4 bases at J; junction bases unmatched: 1. CDR3 sequence: CASSVAGGPDTQYF. The CDR3 bases are TGTGCCAGCAGCGTAGCGGGAGGGCCAGATACGCAGTATTTT. Supplemented by reference TRBV9 and TRBJ2-3, the full variable domain reads DSGVTQTPKHLITATGQRVTLRCSPRSGDLSVYWYQQSLDQGLQFLIQYYNGEERAKGNILERFSAQQFPDLHSELNLSSLELGDSALYFCASSVAGGPDTQYFGPGTRLTVL.

This clonotype was seen only a few times. CDR3 in amino acids: CSVRTGGNQPQHF. In nucleotides, the CDR3 is TGCAGCGTTCGGACAGGGGGCAATCAGCCCCAGCATTTT. The chain employs TRBV29-1 and TRBJ1-5, with 9 bases fitting TRBD1. Germline assignment: CDR1 SQVTM and CDR2 ANQGSEA. The CDR3 contains 13 residues. The junction had 1 base not matched to a gene; V was cut back by 5 bases and J by 2 bases.

This clonotype was seen many times. The chain employs TRBV3-1 and TRBJ2-3, with D tentatively TRBD1 (6 bases). The CDR3 covers 13 residues. Trimming left V 0 bases short and J 8 bases short, with 9 bases between. Germline V lookup: CDR1 LGHDT, CDR2 YNNKEL (reference sequence). The CDR3 DNA sequence: TGTGCCAGCAGCCAAGAAGCAGGGGCTACGCAGTATTTT. Encoded protein: CASSQEAGATQYF.

This clonotype was detected many times. The chain couples TRBV9 to TRBJ2-3; 9 bases agree with TRBD1. Trimming took 4 bases from V and 4 from J; bases not matched to a gene: 4. The length of the CDR3 is 14 residues. Germline CDR1 reads SGDLS; CDR2 reads YYNGEE. In nucleotides, the CDR3 is TGTGCCAGCAGCCCCGACAGGGGGGCAGATACGCAGTATTTT. The encoded protein is CASSPDRGADTQYF. Supplemented by reference TRBV9 and TRBJ2-3, the full variable domain reads DSGVTQTPKHLITATGQRVTLRCSPRSGDLSVYWYQQSLDQGLQFLIQYYNGEERAKGNILERFSAQQFPDLHSELNLSSLELGDSALYFCASSPDRGADTQYFGPGTRLTVL.

This clonotype was counted between two and nine times. The J gene is TRBJ1-6, the V gene TRBV5-1; D gene uncertain. The CDR3 has 14 amino acids. V was clipped by 3 bases and J by 4 bases, with 8 bases between them. Germline assignment: CDR1 SGHRS and CDR2 YFSETQ. CDR3 amino acids: CASSSVQYNSPLHF. The CDR3 DNA sequence: TGCGCCAGCAGCTCGGTTCAGTATAATTCACCCCTCCACTTT.

The genes are TRBV6-1 and TRBJ1-4, with TRBD1 matching 7 bases. The junction had 11 bases not matched to a gene; V was cut back by 11 bases and J by 8 bases. CDR1 is MNHNS and CDR2 is SASEGT in the germline V gene. CDR3 length: 13 amino acids. CDR3 residues: CAGRTGRTEKLFF. In DNA, the CDR3 is TGTGCCGGACGGACAGGACGTACCGAAAAACTGTTTTTT.

The genes are TRBV18 and TRBJ1-6; the D is unclear. The CDR3 runs to 15 residues. Germline V gene data show CDR1 as KGHSH and CDR2 as LQKENI. V was clipped by 2 bases and J by 7 bases, with 12 bases between them. This CDR3 reads CASSPWQADNSPLHF. The CDR3 region has the DNA TGTGCCAGCTCACCATGGCAGGCTGACAATTCACCCCTCCACTTT.

This clonotype has a handful of counts. The chain recombines TRBV7-2 with TRBJ2-1; TRBD2 agrees at 13 bases. The germline V gene encodes CDR1 SGHTA and CDR2 FQGNSA. With V trimmed by 4 bases and J by 5 bases, 11 bases remained unmatched. CDR3 size: 18 residues. DNA of the CDR3: TGTGCCAGCAGCTCAACACTAGCGGGAGGGCCGGTTCACAATGAGCAGTTCTTC. This translates into CASSSTLAGGPVHNEQFF. The full variable domain, its missing parts supplied by reference TRBV7-2 and TRBJ2-1, is GAGVSQSPSNKVTEKGKDVELRCDPISGHTALYWYRQSLGQGLEFLIYFQGNSAPDKSGLPSDRFSAERTGGSVSTLTIQRTQQEDSAVYLCASSSTLAGGPVHNEQFFGPGTRLTVL.

Comment on this clonotype: At one of its ends the junction is not consistent with the germline gene, which may arise from a read error. The chain uses TRBV19 and TRBJ2-6; possible D gene TRBD1, 6 bases. From germline, CDR1 is LNHDA and CDR2 SQIVND (reference sequence). CDR3 length: 16 residues. The CDR3 loop reads CVSSTITGIGANVLTF. In DNA form, the CDR3 reads TGTGTCAGTAGTACGATCACAGGGATTGGGGCCAACGTCCTGACTTTC. Complete variable domain (other parts from reference TRBV19 and TRBJ2-6): DGGITQSPKYLFRKEGQNVTLSCEQNLNHDAMYWYRQDPGQGLRLIYYSQIVNDFQKGDIAEGYSVSREKKESFPLTVTSAQKNPTAFYLCVSSTITGIGANVLTFGAGSRLTVL.

The chain has TRBV4-1 and TRBJ2-7, with TRBD1 matching over 7 bases. The V gene's germline CDR1 is MGHRA and CDR2 YSYEKL. The CDR3 covers 16 residues. The V and J ends lost 0 bases and 5 bases, in that order; junction bases with no gene match: 10. As DNA, the CDR3 is TGCGCCAGCAGCCAAGATGTCGGACAGGTCGCCGACGAGCAGTACTTC. This encodes CASSQDVGQVADEQYF.